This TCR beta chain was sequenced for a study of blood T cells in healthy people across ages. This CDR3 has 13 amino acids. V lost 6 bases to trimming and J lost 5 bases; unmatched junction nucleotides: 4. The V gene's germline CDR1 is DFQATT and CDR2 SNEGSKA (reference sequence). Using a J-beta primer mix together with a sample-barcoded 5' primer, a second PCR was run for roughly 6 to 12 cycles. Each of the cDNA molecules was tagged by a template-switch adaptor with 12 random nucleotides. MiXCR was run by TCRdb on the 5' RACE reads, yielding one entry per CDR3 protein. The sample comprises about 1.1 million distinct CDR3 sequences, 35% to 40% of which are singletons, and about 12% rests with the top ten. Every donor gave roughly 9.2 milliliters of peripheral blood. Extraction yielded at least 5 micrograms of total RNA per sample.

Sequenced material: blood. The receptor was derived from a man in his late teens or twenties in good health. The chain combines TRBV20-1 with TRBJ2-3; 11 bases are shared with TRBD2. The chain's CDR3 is CSARTSGQDTQYF. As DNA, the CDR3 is TGCAGTGCGCGGACTAGCGGGCAAGATACGCAGTATTTT.